Sequencing of this T cell receptor (beta chain) was carried out in a study of spatial heterogeneity in lung cancer. Study context: As counted in raw reads, each unique TCR and UMI combination appeared more than ten times on average. General study findings and limits: Circulating ubiquitous expanded tumor TCRs were observed more frequently at resection than at follow-up.

TCR cDNA molecules were tagged individually, and each one carried a unique molecular identifier. Each CDR3 protein gets one entry after TCRdb re-called the 5' RACE reads with MiXCR. Of tens of thousands of distinct CDR3 sequences listed, 7% to 9% were seen once; the top ten hold less than 9%. Per germline, CDR1 LGHDT and CDR2 YNNKEL (reference sequence). The CDR3 is made up of 15 amino acids. V was pared by 2 bases and J by 4 bases, with 12 bases between. The time point here: sample taken at primary tumor resection. Extraction of whole RNA from tumor, nontumor lung or frozen PBMC preceded unsorted sequencing. The donors comprised some 70 untreated early-stage non-small cell lung cancer patients. In regard to this clonotype: Its antigen remains unknown.

This chain uses TRBV3-1 with TRBJ1-5; TRBD1 is a possible D gene (6 bases). This TCR derives from a male donor with early-stage non-small cell lung cancer. This specimen consisted of PBMCs, obtained at surgery. The DNA for the CDR3 is TGTGCCAGCAGCCAACAGGGGTATGGGAATCAGCCCCAGCATTTT. Translating it yields CASSQQGYGNQPQHF.